The T cell receptor beta chain under discussion was sequenced for a study of cytomegalovirus exposure and HLA in healthy donors. Study conclusions and caveats: Immune exposure information comprised only CMV serostatus. A highly shared variant cluster was judged a likely technical artifact.

13 Jbeta primers and 60 Vbeta primers were used for the PCR. Sequencing used immunoSEQ multiplex PCR; TCRdb keeps in-frame clones, though not all of them. The repertoire has under 200,000 clones, approximately 85% of them found once; the top ten carry 7.5% to 10%. The ends were cut back, 0 bases at V and 1 base at J, with 10 bases in the middle. There are 15 residues in the CDR3. Germline CDR1 SGDLS, CDR2 YYNGEE. Remarks on this clone: The antigen remains unidentified.

The origin of this receptor is a man younger than 30 in good health and CMV-seropositive. The material sequenced was PBMCs. The V gene is TRBV9, the J gene TRBJ1-1, with a weak D call TRBD1 (6 bases). As DNA, the CDR3 is TGTGCCAGCAGCGTAGGGGACACGAGGAACACTGAAGCTTTCTTT. This sequence encodes CASSVGDTRNTEAFF.